These 17 T cell receptor beta chains share one sample of origin, sequenced in a study of shared clonotypes between healthy human individuals. Some clones are missing from TCRdb's copy, which holds only in-frame ones; the method was immunoSEQ multiplex PCR. The table lists about 530,000 clones, about 79% of them singletons, with roughly an eighth in the top ten. Material for sequencing was PBMCs. The receptors were gathered from a woman between 40 and 50 years old in good health. Some clones in this sample may be carry-over from other donors' samples.

This clone appeared a single time. CDR3 loop: CASSGMNTEAFF. DNA of the CDR3: TGTGCCAGCTCAGGGATGAACACTGAAGCTTTCTTT. This chain joins TRBV18 and TRBJ1-1; no clear D gene. V was clipped by 5 bases and J by 0 bases, with 4 bases between them. The V gene's germline CDR1 is KGHSH and CDR2 LQKENI. CDR3 length: 12 residues. The full variable domain, its missing parts supplied by reference TRBV18 and TRBJ1-1, is NAGVMQNPRHLVRRRGQEARLRCSPMKGHSHVYWYRQLPEEGLKFMVYLQKENIIDESGMPKERFSAEFPKEGPSILRIQQVVRGDSAAYFCASSGMNTEAFFGQGTRLTVV.

The genes are TRBV2 and TRBJ2-5; TRBD1 or TRBD2 may be the D gene (5 bases each). Trimming shortened V by 3 bases and J by 1 base, and 9 bases separated the two germline ends. Germline V gives CDR1 SNHLY, CDR2 FYNNEI. This CDR3 is 14 amino acids long. In DNA, the CDR3 is TGTGCCAGCAGTGAGGGGCGGGTCCAAGAGACCCAGTACTTC. Translating gives CASSEGRVQETQYF. Based on the CDR3 plus reference TRBV2 and TRBJ2-5, the full variable domain is EPEVTQTPSHQVTQMGQEVILRCVPISNHLYFYWYRQILGQKVEFLVSFYNNEISEKSEIFDDQFSVERPDGSNFTLKIRSTKLEDSAMYFCASSEGRVQETQYFGPGTRLLVL.

This clone was seen ten or more times. J is TRBJ2-1 and V is TRBV2; D is ambiguous. With 8 bases removed from V and 0 bases from J, the gap between germline ends came to 8 bases. CDR1 SNHLY and CDR2 FYNNEI come from the germline V gene. The CDR3 is made up of 13 amino acids. CDR3 loop: CASSVGSYNEQFF. CDR3 DNA sequence: TGTGCCAGCTCTGTCGGCTCCTACAATGAGCAGTTCTTC. The complete variable domain, with remaining parts taken from reference TRBV2 and TRBJ2-1, reads EPEVTQTPSHQVTQMGQEVILRCVPISNHLYFYWYRQILGQKVEFLVSFYNNEISEKSEIFDDQFSVERPDGSNFTLKIRSTKLEDSAMYFCASSVGSYNEQFFGPGTRLTVL.

V and J are TRBV7-3 and TRBJ1-1, with D uncertain. V gave up 2 bases and J gave up 0 bases, with 10 bases separating them. The CDR3 length is 15 residues. The V gene's germline CDR1 is SGHTA and CDR2 FQGTGA. The CDR3 is CASSLGVGMNTEAFF. The DNA for the CDR3 is TGTGCCAGCAGCTTAGGGGTGGGAATGAACACTGAAGCTTTCTTT.

V gene TRBV4-1 combines with J gene TRBJ2-7; D remains ambiguous. Trimming removed 0 bases from V and 0 bases from J, with 12 bases in between. The CDR3 length is 16 residues. The germline V gene encodes CDR1 MGHRA and CDR2 YSYEKL. The CDR3 protein is CASSQDEQLGSYEQYF. The CDR3 DNA reads as TGCGCCAGCAGCCAAGACGAGCAGCTGGGCTCCTACGAGCAGTACTTC.

The chain couples TRBV30 to TRBJ2-6; D is perhaps TRBD2 (6 bases). V lost 6 bases and J 2 bases, leaving 11 bases between the germline ends. Per germline, CDR1 GTSNPN and CDR2 SVGIG (reference sequence). There are 14 residues in the CDR3. The CDR3 here is CACKEGTGANVLTF. The CDR3 bases are TGTGCCTGTAAGGAGGGTACTGGGGCCAACGTCCTGACTTTC.

The genes are TRBV4-1 and TRBJ2-3; 8 nucleotides align to TRBD2. With V trimmed by 0 bases and J by 6 bases, 14 bases remained unmatched. This CDR3 has 18 residues. CDR1 MGHRA and CDR2 YSYEKL come from the germline V gene. This chain's CDR3 is CASSQEGRGTRLTDTQYF. CDR3 in DNA: TGCGCCAGCAGCCAAGAGGGGAGGGGGACTAGGCTGACCGATACGCAGTATTTT.

This clone was observed a few times. In the same sample, other DNA sequences code for this CDR3. This chain uses TRBV7-9 with TRBJ1-2; D may be TRBD1 (5 bases). The V gene's germline CDR1 is SEHNR and CDR2 FQNEAQ (reference sequence). This CDR3 contains 13 residues. V was trimmed by 6 bases and J by 1 base, leaving 9 bases between them. The CDR3 DNA is TGTGCCAGCAGTTTCAGGGATAACTATGGCTACACCTTC. It specifies CASSFRDNYGYTF.

The chain has TRBV14 and TRBJ2-7, with D tentatively TRBD1 or TRBD2 (6 bases each). Germline V gives CDR1 SGHDN, CDR2 FVKESK. This CDR3 has 15 residues. The germline V and J ends were trimmed by 1 base and 6 bases, with 16 bases remaining between them. Here the CDR3 DNA reads TGTGCCAGCAGCCAAGGCCAGGGGAGGATCTCCGAGCAGTACTTC. This gives the protein CASSQGQGRISEQYF.

J is TRBJ1-3 and V is TRBV9; D remains unclear. The CDR3 covers 16 residues. Germline V gene sequence: CDR1 SGDLS, CDR2 YYNGEE. Trimming took off 1 base at V and 0 bases at J, with 11 bases between the two ends. CDR3 protein: CASSVSGWTSGNTIYF. In nucleotides, the CDR3 is TGTGCCAGCAGCGTATCAGGTTGGACCTCTGGAAACACCATATATTTT.

The V call is TRBV19, the J call TRBJ2-2; 7 bases line up with TRBD2. CDR3 length: 14 residues. Trimming cost V 8 bases and J 0 bases; bases outside gene matches: 3. Germline loops: CDR1 LNHDA, CDR2 SQIVND (reference sequence). The CDR3 sequence is CASAAGANTGELFF. The CDR3 DNA reads TGTGCCAGTGCTGCGGGAGCGAACACCGGGGAGCTGTTTTTT.

The rearrangement joins TRBV10-3 to TRBJ1-5, with TRBD1 matching 8 bases. The CDR3 sequence is 15 residues long. The ends lost 3 bases at V and 6 bases at J; junction bases unmatched: 7. Germline V gene sequence: CDR1 ENHRY, CDR2 SYGVKD. The CDR3 sequence: CAISDGQGIGQPQHF. The CDR3, as DNA: TGTGCCATCAGTGACGGACAGGGTATCGGTCAGCCCCAGCATTTT.

The chain links TRBV4-1 to TRBJ1-4; the D is unclear. Trimming cost V 5 bases and J 1 base, with 11 bases left between them. CDR1 and CDR2 from the germline V gene are MGHRA and YSYEKL. The CDR3 consists of 15 residues. The CDR3 coding sequence is TGCGCCAGCAGCGTGGGGATAGGAACTAATGAAAAACTGTTTTTT. Amino acid sequence: CASSVGIGTNEKLFF.

This chain joins TRBV4-2 and TRBJ2-5; TRBD2 might be the D (5 bases). The CDR3 contains 15 residues. The germline gives CDR1 LGHNA, CDR2 YNFKEQ. V was trimmed by 1 base and J by 5 bases, leaving 14 bases between them. The CDR3 DNA reads as TGTGCCAGCAGCCAAGTCCCCTCTAGCCTGGAGACCCAGTACTTC. Its protein product is CASSQVPSSLETQYF.

This clone was observed once. The likely explanation is a read error, given a far larger clone one base away. Within the sample, other DNA sequences also encode this same CDR3. The chain is built from TRBV6-5 and TRBJ2-7; 11 nucleotides line up with TRBD2. The CDR3 loop spans 15 amino acids. Germline V gene data show CDR1 as MNHEY and CDR2 as SVGAGI. The CDR3 loop reads CASEGTSGSSYEQYF. The DNA of the CDR3 is TGTGCCAGCGAAGGAACTAGCGGGAGTTCCTACGAGCAGTACTTT.

V and J are TRBV6-5 and TRBJ1-3; 9 bases are shared with TRBD1. Looked up from germline, CDR1 is MNHEY and CDR2 is SVGAGI. The CDR3 totals 16 residues. The V and J ends lost 2 bases and 4 bases, in that order; junction bases with no gene match: 6. This chain's CDR3 is CASSYRYRGQGNTIYF. CDR3 DNA sequence: TGTGCCAGCAGTTACCGATACAGGGGGCAAGGAAACACCATATATTTT.

As for this clone: At one boundary the junction diverges from the germline segment, which might be a read error. J is TRBJ2-1 and V is TRBV11-2, with 11 positions matching TRBD2. The CDR3 spans 14 residues. Germline assignment: CDR1 SGHAT and CDR2 FQNNGV. CDR3 sequence reads: CASRTGTSGPGRVF. The CDR3 DNA sequence: TGTGCCAGCAGGACCGGGACTAGCGGTCCGGGTCGGGTCTTC.